One sample yielded the 12 T cell receptor beta chains listed below, sequenced in a study of cytomegalovirus exposure and HLA in healthy donors. PCR amplification relied on 60 Vbeta primers (plus 13 Jbeta primers). Sequenced by immunoSEQ multiplex PCR; TCRdb stores in-frame clones only, minus some. The sample carries 180,000 or so clones, 77% recorded once. The source material was PBMCs. The receptor set was obtained from a man aged 18 to 30 in good health and CMV-seronegative.

This rearrangement joins TRBV11-2 to TRBJ1-1; D is uncertain. The V gene's germline CDR1 is SGHAT and CDR2 FQNNGV. The V end was cut by 2 bases, the J end by 2 bases, with 12 bases between. The CDR3 contains 15 residues. This CDR3 reads CASSLYLELNTEAFF. CDR3 DNA sequence: TGTGCCAGCAGCTTATATCTGGAGCTAAACACTGAAGCTTTCTTT.

This clone is a singleton in its sample. The chain carries TRBV29-1 and TRBJ1-2; 7 bases are shared with TRBD1. The CDR3 is 13 residues long. With V trimmed by 3 bases and J by 4 bases, 5 bases remained unmatched. Germline V gene lookup returns CDR1 SQVTM and CDR2 ANQGSEA. The CDR3 loop is CSVELGTVYGYTF. CDR3 bases: TGCAGCGTTGAGCTAGGGACAGTCTATGGCTACACCTTC.

This clone was recorded only once. V gene TRBV7-9 combines with J gene TRBJ1-4, with D hard to call. V was trimmed by 2 bases and J by 0 bases, leaving 7 bases between them. This CDR3 is built from 15 residues. Germline CDR1 and CDR2: SEHNR and FQNEAQ (reference sequence). CDR3 DNA sequence: TGTGCCAGCAGCTTATCCAGATCAACTAATGAAAAACTGTTTTTT. The encoded protein is CASSLSRSTNEKLFF. The variable domain in full, completed from reference TRBV7-9 and TRBJ1-4, reads DTGVSQNPRHKITKRGQNVTFRCDPISEHNRLYWYRQTLGQGPEFLTYFQNEAQLEKSRLLSDRFSAERPKGSFSTLEIQRTEQGDSAMYLCASSLSRSTNEKLFFGSGTQLSVL.

The chain employs TRBV4-2 and TRBJ1-1, with 8 bases aligning to TRBD1. The CDR3 covers 12 residues. Germline V lookup: CDR1 LGHNA, CDR2 YNFKEQ. V lost 8 bases, J lost 3 bases, and 2 bases stayed unmatched. CDR3 region: CASSTGDTEAFF. The CDR3 nucleotides read TGTGCCAGCTCGACAGGGGACACTGAAGCTTTCTTT.

The V gene is TRBV11-2, the J gene TRBJ2-1; TRBD2 agrees at 12 bases. The J segment lost 0 bases and the V segment lost 1 base, leaving 7 bases of the junction unmatched. The CDR3 is 19 residues long. Germline V gene data show CDR1 as SGHAT and CDR2 as FQNNGV. The CDR3 loop is CASSLGSRLAGVSYNEQFF. CDR3 nucleotide sequence: TGTGCCAGCAGCTTAGGTTCACGACTAGCGGGAGTCTCCTACAATGAGCAGTTCTTC.

The genes are TRBV7-6 and TRBJ2-1; 7 nucleotides line up with TRBD2. V dropped 5 bases and J dropped 9; count of bases not matched to a gene: 16. Germline-derived CDR1 and CDR2 are SGHVS and FNYEAQ. The CDR3 is 16 amino acids. The CDR3 coding sequence is TGTGCCAGCAGCCCCGGGGTGGCTAGCGGCTGGACTGAGCAGTTCTTC. Protein product: CASSPGVASGWTEQFF.

This chain's CDR3 is CASSQDWKRSKDTQYF. Written as DNA, the CDR3 is TGTGCCAGCAGCCAAGATTGGAAGCGCTCCAAGGATACGCAGTATTTT. This chain joins TRBV4-2 and TRBJ2-3, with D unclear. Deletions cut 0 bases from V and 6 bases from J, with 16 bases between. The CDR3 covers 16 residues. Germline V gives CDR1 LGHNA, CDR2 YNFKEQ.

V and J are TRBV11-2 and TRBJ2-7, with D possibly TRBD1 on 6 matching bases. V was clipped by 3 bases and J by 2 bases, with 11 bases between them. CDR3 length equals 14 residues. Germline lookup yields CDR1 SGHAT and CDR2 FQNNGV. CDR3 region: CASSLQGYPYEQYF. The CDR3 DNA reads as TGTGCCAGCAGCTTGCAGGGGTACCCCTACGAGCAGTACTTC.

CDR3 loop: CASSPVAGPDTQYF. The CDR3 DNA follows: TGTGCCAGCTCACCAGTTGCAGGGCCAGATACGCAGTATTTT. The chain uses TRBV18 and TRBJ2-3; D perhaps matches TRBD1 (5 bases). Per the germline V gene, CDR1 is KGHSH and CDR2 is LQKENI. V was trimmed by 2 bases and J by 4 bases, leaving 10 bases between them. The CDR3 spans 14 residues.

This chain connects TRBV7-3 to TRBJ1-1; TRBD1 aligns across 7 bases. V trimming: 6 bases; J trimming: 4 bases; junction bases outside the gene matches: 5. The CDR3 extends over 13 amino acids. The germline V gene encodes CDR1 SGHTA and CDR2 FQGTGA. The CDR3 loop reads CASSWDSRTEAFF. As DNA, the CDR3 is TGTGCCAGCAGTTGGGACAGTCGCACTGAAGCTTTCTTT.

This clone has only one observation. The chain is built from TRBV15 and TRBJ2-1; 12 nucleotides line up with TRBD2. Per germline, CDR1 LNHNV and CDR2 YYDKDF (reference sequence). With V trimmed by 3 bases and J by 6 bases, 9 bases remained unmatched. The CDR3 consists of 17 residues. CDR3 amino acids: CATSRALLAGGLNEQFF. As DNA, the CDR3 is TGTGCCACCAGCAGGGCCCTCCTAGCGGGGGGGCTCAATGAGCAGTTCTTC.

The V call is TRBV19, the J call TRBJ1-2; TRBD1 aligns across 7 bases. Per germline, CDR1 LNHDA and CDR2 SQIVND (reference sequence). This CDR3 spans 15 amino acids. V was clipped by 5 bases and J by 0 bases; unmatched bases: 6. The CDR3 sequence: CASSSSGTANYGYTF. CDR3 coding DNA: TGTGCCAGTAGTTCCTCCGGGACAGCTAACTATGGCTACACCTTC.